Following are 20 T cell receptor beta chains from one sample sequenced in a study of cytomegalovirus exposure and HLA in healthy donors. The PCR had 60 Vbeta and 13 Jbeta primers. Only in-frame clones appear in the TCRdb table, and some are missing; sequencing was by immunoSEQ multiplex PCR. The repertoire has roughly 190,000 clones, about 77% of them found once; the top ten carry approximately 2.1%. The sample comprised PBMCs. The receptors shown here come from a woman aged 25 to 39 in good health and CMV-seropositive.

The CDR3 loop is CASSLRTSGETQYF. CDR3 nucleotide sequence: TGCGCCAGCAGCTTGAGGACTAGCGGAGAGACCCAGTACTTC. The chain links TRBV5-1 to TRBJ2-5; TRBD2 agrees at 10 bases. Germline V CDR1 and CDR2: SGHRS, YFSETQ. V shed 1 base and J 4 bases; nucleotides not matched to a gene: 1. The CDR3 runs 14 residues.

The chain has TRBV27 and TRBJ1-1; TRBD1 is a possible D gene (5 bases). Trimming stripped 0 bases from V and 6 bases from J, with 11 bases between. The CDR3 spans 14 residues. Germline V gene sequence: CDR1 MNHEY, CDR2 SMNVEV (reference sequence). CDR3 coding DNA: TGTGCCAGCAGTTTATCGCAGGGTACCGCTGAAGCTTTCTTT. This gives the protein CASSLSQGTAEAFF.

V usage is TRBV28 and J usage is TRBJ1-2; 7 nucleotides line up with TRBD1. Germline V CDR1 and CDR2: MDHEN, SYDVKM. Trimming cost V 4 bases and J 13 bases; bases outside gene matches: 15. The CDR3 length is 14 residues. The CDR3 nucleotides read TGTGCCAGCAGTTCCTCAGACAGGGTCTTAGGATGCACCTTC. This encodes CASSSSDRVLGCTF.

The chain carries TRBV27 and TRBJ1-4; a weak D match, TRBD1 (6 bases). From germline, CDR1 is MNHEY and CDR2 SMNVEV (reference sequence). Trimming took off 6 bases at V and 0 bases at J, with 8 bases between the two ends. CDR3 length equals 14 residues. Here the CDR3 DNA reads TGTGCCAGCAGGCACAGGGCAACTAATGAAAAACTGTTTTTT. Translation gives CASRHRATNEKLFF.

The chain employs TRBV5-1 and TRBJ1-3; 8 nucleotides agree with TRBD1. CDR3 length: 18 residues. Unmatched junction bases numbered 11, after V lost 0 bases and J lost 3 bases. CDR1 is SGHRS, CDR2 YFSETQ, per germline. CDR3 sequence: CASSLAPGQALGGNTIYF. The CDR3 nucleotides are TGCGCCAGCAGCTTGGCACCGGGACAGGCATTAGGTGGAAACACCATATATTTT.

The CDR3 sequence: CASSESTGTGPPREAFF. CDR3 sequence (DNA): TGTGCCAGCAGCGAGTCGACCGGGACAGGCCCCCCCAGGGAAGCTTTCTTT. This chain joins TRBV6-4 and TRBJ1-1; TRBD1 matches at 8 bases. Trimming took 6 bases from V and 8 from J; bases not matched to a gene: 20. Germline V gene sequence: CDR1 MRHNA, CDR2 SNTAGT. The CDR3 runs 17 residues.

The gene calls are TRBV5-4 and TRBJ2-1; no clear D. Germline-derived CDR1 and CDR2 are SGHNT and YYREEE (reference sequence). This CDR3 spans 10 amino acids. Trimming removed 4 bases from V and 8 bases from J, with 4 bases in between. The chain's CDR3 is CASSPDEQFF. CDR3 nucleotide sequence: TGTGCCAGCAGCCCGGATGAGCAGTTCTTC.

This chain connects TRBV4-3 to TRBJ1-4; D not resolved. The germline V gene encodes CDR1 LGHNA and CDR2 YSLEER. The V gene lost 0 bases and the J gene lost 7 bases, with 15 bases spanning the gap. There are 16 residues in the CDR3. CDR3 loop: CASSQEMRQEGEKLFF. The CDR3 DNA sequence: TGCGCCAGCAGCCAAGAAATGAGGCAAGAGGGTGAAAAACTGTTTTTT.

This sequence joins TRBV10-3 and TRBJ2-7; D may be TRBD1 (6 bases). The V gene lost 6 bases and the J gene lost 5 bases, with 14 bases spanning the gap. This CDR3 has 13 residues. Germline CDR1 ENHRY, CDR2 SYGVKD. In nucleotides, the CDR3 is TGTGCCATCAGGCAGGGGAAATTCGACGAGCAGTACTTC. Translating gives CAIRQGKFDEQYF.

This chain uses TRBV2 with TRBJ2-1; TRBD2 matches 7 bases. Per the germline V gene, CDR1 is SNHLY and CDR2 is FYNNEI. Losses at the gene ends were 8 bases for V and 6 bases for J; bases not matched to a gene: 4. This CDR3 is 12 amino acids long. CDR3 residues: CASRASGNEQFF. The CDR3 bases are TGTGCCAGCCGAGCTAGCGGCAATGAGCAGTTCTTC.

The CDR3 loop is CASKQGRNNEQFF. The CDR3 DNA reads TGTGCCAGCAAACAGGGGCGCAACAATGAGCAGTTCTTC. This chain joins TRBV27 and TRBJ2-1, with 7 positions matching TRBD1. Per germline, CDR1 MNHEY and CDR2 SMNVEV (reference sequence). This CDR3 has 13 residues. Losses at the gene ends were 7 bases for V and 5 bases for J; bases not matched to a gene: 5.

This clone has more than one count but fewer than ten. The chain joins TRBV9 to TRBJ2-2; D call uncertain. The CDR3 is made up of 11 amino acids. Trimming pared 7 bases from V and 6 bases from J, leaving 7 bases between. The germline V gene has CDR1 SGDLS and CDR2 YYNGEE. This CDR3 is CASSLSGELFF. CDR3 sequence (DNA): TGTGCCAGCTCGTTATCCGGGGAGCTGTTTTTT.

The rearrangement joins TRBV9 to TRBJ2-1, with 10 positions matching TRBD2. The germline CDR1 and CDR2 sequences are SGDLS and YYNGEE. V was clipped by 2 bases and J by 4 bases; unmatched bases: 3. The CDR3 sequence is 15 residues long. In DNA, the CDR3 is TGTGCCAGCAGCGTCTCTAGCGGGGGATACAATGAGCAGTTCTTC. Amino acid sequence: CASSVSSGGYNEQFF.

The V call is TRBV7-9, the J call TRBJ1-2; D may be TRBD1 (6 bases). CDR3 length: 17 residues. V shed 0 bases and J shed 8 bases, with 22 bases lying between them. From germline, CDR1 is SEHNR and CDR2 FQNEAQ (reference sequence). CDR3 sequence: CASSLAFRTGKDGGYTF. Here the CDR3 DNA reads TGTGCCAGCAGCTTAGCCTTCAGAACAGGGAAAGACGGCGGCTACACCTTC.

The V and J genes are TRBV2 and TRBJ2-7, with 13 bases that match TRBD2. The CDR3 runs to 16 residues. Germline trimming cut 3 bases from V and 4 bases from J; bases unmatched to any gene: 6. From germline, CDR1 is SNHLY and CDR2 FYNNEI. The chain's CDR3 is CASSDPRGLAGYEQYF. The CDR3 nucleotides are TGTGCCAGCAGTGACCCACGGGGACTAGCGGGGTACGAGCAGTACTTC.

The chain carries TRBV19 and TRBJ1-1, with TRBD1 matching over 9 bases. CDR1 LNHDA and CDR2 SQIVND come from the germline V gene (reference sequence). The CDR3 runs to 15 residues. V gave up 6 bases and J gave up 0 bases; unmatched junction bases: 5. CDR3 coding DNA: TGTGCCAGTAGGGGACAGGGATTTTTGAACACTGAAGCTTTCTTT. This sequence encodes CASRGQGFLNTEAFF.

The V call is TRBV2, the J call TRBJ2-2, with unresolved D. This CDR3 has 16 residues. Germline CDR1 is SNHLY and CDR2 is FYNNEI. V was pared by 3 bases and J by 0 bases, with 11 bases between. For the CDR3, the DNA is TGTGCCAGCAGTGAGTGGCGGAAAGCGAACACCGGGGAGCTGTTTTTT. Protein: CASSEWRKANTGELFF.

This clone has a handful of counts. V and J are TRBV5-1 and TRBJ2-1; 8 bases are a match to TRBD2. The CDR3 runs 16 residues. The ends lost 2 bases at V and 7 bases at J; junction bases unmatched: 11. The germline gives CDR1 SGHRS, CDR2 YFSETQ. The DNA of the CDR3 is TGCGCCAGCAGCTTCCTGACTAGCGATATGGGGAATGAGCAGTTCTTC. Its translation: CASSFLTSDMGNEQFF.

In this sample, this clone turned up once. At the DNA level, this CDR3 is encoded by other sequences in the same sample as well. V usage is TRBV29-1 and J usage is TRBJ1-3, with unresolved D. The CDR3 runs 12 residues. Germline assignment: CDR1 SQVTM and CDR2 ANQGSEA. Trimming left V 1 base short and J 8 bases short, with 9 bases between. The CDR3, as DNA: TGCAGCGTTGAAGCACCCGGGTACACCATATATTTT. Residues: CSVEAPGYTIYF.

V is TRBV7-6 and J is TRBJ1-1; no definite D call. V lost 2 bases to trimming and J lost 1 base, with 5 bases between them. This CDR3 comprises 13 residues. Germline CDR1 reads SGHVS; CDR2 reads FNYEAQ. The CDR3 nucleotides read TGTGCCAGCAGCTTAAACGGGAACACTGAAGCTTTCTTT. This gives the protein CASSLNGNTEAFF.